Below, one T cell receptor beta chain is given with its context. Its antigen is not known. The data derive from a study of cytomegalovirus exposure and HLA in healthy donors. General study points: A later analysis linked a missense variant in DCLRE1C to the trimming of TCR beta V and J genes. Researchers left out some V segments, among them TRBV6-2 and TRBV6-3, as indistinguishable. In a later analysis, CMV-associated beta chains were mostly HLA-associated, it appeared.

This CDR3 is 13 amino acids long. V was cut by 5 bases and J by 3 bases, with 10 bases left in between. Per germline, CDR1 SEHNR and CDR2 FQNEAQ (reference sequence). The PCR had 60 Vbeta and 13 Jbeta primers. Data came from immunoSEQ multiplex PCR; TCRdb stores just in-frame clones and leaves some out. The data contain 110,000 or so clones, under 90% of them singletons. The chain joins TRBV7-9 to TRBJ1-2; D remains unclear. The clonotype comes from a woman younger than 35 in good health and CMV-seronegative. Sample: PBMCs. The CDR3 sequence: CASSLPVDYGYTF. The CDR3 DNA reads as TGTGCCAGCAGCCTACCCGTAGACTATGGCTACACCTTC.